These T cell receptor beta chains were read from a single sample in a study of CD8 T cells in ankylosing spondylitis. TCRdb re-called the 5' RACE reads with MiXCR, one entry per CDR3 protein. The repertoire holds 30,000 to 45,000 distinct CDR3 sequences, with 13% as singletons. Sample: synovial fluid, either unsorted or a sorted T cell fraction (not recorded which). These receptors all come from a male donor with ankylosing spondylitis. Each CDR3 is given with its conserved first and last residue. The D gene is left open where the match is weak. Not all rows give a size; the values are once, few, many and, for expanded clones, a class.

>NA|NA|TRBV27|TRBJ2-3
TGTGCCAGCAGTTTAAACAGGGCAGATACGCAGTATTTT
CASSLNRADTQYF
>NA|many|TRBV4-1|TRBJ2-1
TGCGCCAGCAGCCAAGATTGGATAAGGAACAATGAGCAGTTCTTC
CASSQDWIRNNEQFF
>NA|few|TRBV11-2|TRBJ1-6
TGTGCCAGCAGCTTAGGACCTGGACGGTTTAATTCACCCCTCCACTTT
CASSLGPGRFNSPLHF
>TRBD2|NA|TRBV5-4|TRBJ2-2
TGTGCCAGCAGCTTGGGACTAGCGGGTGGCCGGGAGCTGTTTTTT
CASSLGLAGGRELFF
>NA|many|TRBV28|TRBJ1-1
TGTGCCAGCAGGGGGACGTTGAACACTGAAGCTTTCTTT
CASRGTLNTEAFF
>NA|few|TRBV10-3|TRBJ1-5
TGTGCCTCCAAAGGAAGAAGACTGGATCAGCCCCAGCATTTT
CASKGRRLDQPQHF
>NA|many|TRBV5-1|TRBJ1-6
TGCGCCAGCAGCTTAAACGGTTATAATTCACCCCTCCACTTT
CASSLNGYNSPLHF
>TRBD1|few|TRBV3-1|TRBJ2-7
TGTGCCAGCAGCCAAGAACTGGGACAGCTCTACGAGCAGTACTTC
CASSQELGQLYEQYF
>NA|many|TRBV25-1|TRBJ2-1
TGTGCCAGCAGTGAATACAGGCTGTACAATGAGCAGTTCTTC
CASSEYRLYNEQFF
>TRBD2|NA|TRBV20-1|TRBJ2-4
TGCAGTGCAGGGAGGGTCGCCAAAAACATTCAGTACTTC
CSAGRVAKNIQYF
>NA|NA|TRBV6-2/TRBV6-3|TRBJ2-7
TGTGCCAGCAGACCGGGCCGGGGACATACCCTCGACGAGCAGTACTTC
CASRPGRGHTLDEQYF
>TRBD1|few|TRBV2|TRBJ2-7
TGTGCCAGCATTGTGTGGGACAGGGACTCCTACGAGCAGTACTTC
CASIVWDRDSYEQYF
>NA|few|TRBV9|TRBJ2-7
TGTGCCAGCAGCGAGGGGGGATCTAGGTACGAGCAGTACTTC
CASSEGGSRYEQYF
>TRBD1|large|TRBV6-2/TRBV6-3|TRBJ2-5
TGTGCCAGCAGCCCCCCGACAGGGGGCGGGGAGACCCAGTACTTC
CASSPPTGGGETQYF
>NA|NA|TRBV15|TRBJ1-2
TGTGCCACCAGCGCTTACAGGGTACGGTATGGCTACACCTTC
CATSAYRVRYGYTF
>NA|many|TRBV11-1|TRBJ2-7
TGTGCCAGCAGCGCCGGCTGGGGCGAGCAGTACTTC
CASSAGWGEQYF
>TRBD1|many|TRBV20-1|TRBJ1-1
TGCAGTGCTCCACACCGGGACAGGGGATTACTATACACTGAAGCTTTCTTT
CSAPHRDRGLLYTEAFF
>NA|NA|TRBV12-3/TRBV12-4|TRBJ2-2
TGTGCCAGCAGTTTATATTACAACACCGGGGAGCTGTTTTTT
CASSLYYNTGELFF
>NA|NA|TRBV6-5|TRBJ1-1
TGTGCCAGCAGTTTGGACAGTTTTTATGCTGAAGCTTTCTTT
CASSLDSFYAEAFF
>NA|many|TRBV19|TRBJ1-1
TGTGCCAGTAGTAGATTAAACACTGAAGCTTTCTTT
CASSRLNTEAFF
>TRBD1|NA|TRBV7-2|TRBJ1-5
TGTGCCAGCAGCTACGGTGGGGACAGGAGGTCTCAGCCCCAGCATTTT
CASSYGGDRRSQPQHF
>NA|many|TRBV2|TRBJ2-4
TGTGCCAGCAGTGGGGGCCCCACCAAAAACATTCAGTACTTC
CASSGGPTKNIQYF
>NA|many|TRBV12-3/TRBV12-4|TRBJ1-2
TGTGCCAGCAGTTTGGGGCTCTACTATGGCTACACCTTC
CASSLGLYYGYTF
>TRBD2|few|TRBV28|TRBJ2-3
TGTGCCAGCAGTTATTTAGCGGGACCCGGCACAGATACGCAGTATTTT
CASSYLAGPGTDTQYF
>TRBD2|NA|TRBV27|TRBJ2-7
TGTGCCAGCAGCACCGGACTAGCGGGGGGGCCTCGAAGGGAGCAGTACTTC
CASSTGLAGGPRREQYF
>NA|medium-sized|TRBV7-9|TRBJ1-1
TGTGCCAGCAGCGGGGAGGCAGTTCGTCCTGAAGCTTTCTTT
CASSGEAVRPEAFF
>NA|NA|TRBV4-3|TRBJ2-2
TGCGCCAGCAGCCCCGCGCGGGGCGGCACCGGGGAGCTGTTTTTT
CASSPARGGTGELFF
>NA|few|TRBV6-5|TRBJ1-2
TGTGCCAGCAGTTTTCCCATGCCAGGGCCCCTCTATGGCTACACCTTC
CASSFPMPGPLYGYTF
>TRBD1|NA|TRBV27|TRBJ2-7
TGTGCCAGCAGTCTACAGGGGTACTCCTACGAGCAGTACTTC
CASSLQGYSYEQYF
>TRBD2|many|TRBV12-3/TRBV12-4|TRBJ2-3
TGTGCCAGCAGTCTTGGACTAGCGGGAGTTACGGATACGCAGTATTTT
CASSLGLAGVTDTQYF
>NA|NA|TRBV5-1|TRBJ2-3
TGCGCCAGCAGCTTGGCCGAGGTCAAATCGGCAGATACGCAGTATTTT
CASSLAEVKSADTQYF
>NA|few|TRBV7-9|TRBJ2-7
TGTGCCAGCAGCCCGACTGAGGGGTACTCCTACGAGCAGTACTTC
CASSPTEGYSYEQYF
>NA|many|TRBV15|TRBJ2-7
TGTGCCACCAGCAGAGAGGGAGGCGTCCACGAGCAGTACTTC
CATSREGGVHEQYF
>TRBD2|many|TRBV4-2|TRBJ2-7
TGTGCCAGCAGCCAAGATGGGACTAGCGGGTCCTACGAGCAGTACTTC
CASSQDGTSGSYEQYF
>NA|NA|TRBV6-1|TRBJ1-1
TGTGCCAGCAGTGAACTAACATCTGGGAACACTGAAGCTTTCTTT
CASSELTSGNTEAFF
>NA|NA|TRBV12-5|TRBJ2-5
TGTGCTAGTGGTTTGGGGGGGATGGAGACCCAGTACTTC
CASGLGGMETQYF
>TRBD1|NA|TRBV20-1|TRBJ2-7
TGCAGTGCTAGAGGCGGACAGGGGAACTCCTACGAGCAGTACTTC
CSARGGQGNSYEQYF
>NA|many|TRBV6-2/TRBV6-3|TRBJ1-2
TGTGCCAGCAGTCCCTTGGGGCGTCGGGGCTACACCTTC
CASSPLGRRGYTF
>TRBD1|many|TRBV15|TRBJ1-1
TGTGCCACCAGCAGCCGGGACAGCTTGAACACTGAAGCTTTCTTT
CATSSRDSLNTEAFF
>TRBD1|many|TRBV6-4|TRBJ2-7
TGTGCCAGCAGTGTTCTACCGGGACAGGGTTCGTTTCAGTACTTC
CASSVLPGQGSFQYF
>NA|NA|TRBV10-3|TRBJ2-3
TGTGCCATCAGGACGGACCTCACGCAGTATTTT
CAIRTDLTQYF
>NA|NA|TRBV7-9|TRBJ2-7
TGTGCCAGCAGCGTAGACAAGTACGAGCAGTACTTC
CASSVDKYEQYF
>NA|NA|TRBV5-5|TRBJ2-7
TGTGCCAGCAGCCCCCTCAAACGGACGGTCTCCTACGAGCAGTACTTC
CASSPLKRTVSYEQYF
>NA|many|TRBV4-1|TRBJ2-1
TGCGCCAGCAGCCCCAAGGCCGTCTACAATGAGCAGTTCTTC
CASSPKAVYNEQFF
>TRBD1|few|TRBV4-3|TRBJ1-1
TGCGCCAGCAGCCGCGGGACAGGGGGGGCAGAGACTGAAGCTTTCTTT
CASSRGTGGAETEAFF
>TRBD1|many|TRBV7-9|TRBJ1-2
TGTGCCAGCAGCCGACCCGGACAGGGCCCTGGCTACACCTTC
CASSRPGQGPGYTF
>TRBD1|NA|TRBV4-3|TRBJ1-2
TGCGCCAGCAGCCAGAGGGGGGCACAGGGGATTGACGGCTACACCTTC
CASSQRGAQGIDGYTF
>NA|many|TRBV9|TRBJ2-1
TGTGCCAGCAGCACCCCCCCCGGGGATGAGCAGTTCTTC
CASSTPPGDEQFF
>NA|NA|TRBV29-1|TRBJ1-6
TGCAGCGTTGGGGACGGGGTTAATTCACCCCTCCACTTT
CSVGDGVNSPLHF
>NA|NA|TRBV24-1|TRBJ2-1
TGTGCCACCAGTGATTTAGGCGACAATGAGCAGTTCTTC
CATSDLGDNEQFF
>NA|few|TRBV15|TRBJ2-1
TGTGCCACCAGCAGAGCTGGGCATATCTACAATGAGCAGTTCTTC
CATSRAGHIYNEQFF
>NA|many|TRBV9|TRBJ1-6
TGTGCCAGCAGCACCCACAGGGACTCACCCCTCCACTTT
CASSTHRDSPLHF
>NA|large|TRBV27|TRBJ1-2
TGTGCCAGCAGTTTAGAGGGAGCTACATCCCCCTATGGCTACACCTTC
CASSLEGATSPYGYTF